This T cell receptor (beta chain) came from a study of OX40 agonist ivuxolimab in advanced cancers. This clone has ten or more counts. Germline lookup yields CDR1 MDHEN and CDR2 SYDVKM. This CDR3 contains 11 residues. Profiled with immunoSEQ multiplex PCR; TCRdb holds only in-frame clones, not every one. The table lists some 63,000 clones, 80% to 85% of them singletons, with 25% to 35% in the top ten. The sample here was CD4+ or CD8+ T cells sorted from blood, taken in a trial of the OX40 agonist ivuxolimab. The chain employs TRBV28 and TRBJ1-1; D call uncertain. The clonotype comes from an adult with an advanced solid tumor such as melanoma, head and neck, liver or kidney cancer. In DNA, the CDR3 is TGTGTCACGGCTCACGGCGCTGAAGCTTTCTTT. This encodes CVTAHGAEAFF. The entire variable domain, with the rest obtained from reference TRBV28 and TRBJ1-1, is as follows: DVKVTQSSRYLVKRTGEKVFLECVQDMDHENMFWYRQDPGLGLRLIYFSYDVKMKEKGDIPEGYSVSREKKERFSLILESASTNQTSMYLCVTAHGAEAFFGQGTRLTVV.